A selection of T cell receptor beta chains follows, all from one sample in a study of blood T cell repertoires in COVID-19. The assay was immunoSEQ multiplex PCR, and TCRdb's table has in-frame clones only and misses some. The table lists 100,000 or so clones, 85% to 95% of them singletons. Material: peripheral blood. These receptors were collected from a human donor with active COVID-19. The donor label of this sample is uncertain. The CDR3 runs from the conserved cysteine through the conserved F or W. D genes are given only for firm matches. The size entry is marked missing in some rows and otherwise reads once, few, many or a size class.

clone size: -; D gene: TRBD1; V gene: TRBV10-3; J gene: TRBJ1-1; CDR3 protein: CAISLQGTEAFF; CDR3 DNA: TGTGCCATCAGTTTACAGGGGACTGAAGCTTTCTTT
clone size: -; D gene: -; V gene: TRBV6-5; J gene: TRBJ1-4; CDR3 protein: CASSRWGGEKLFF; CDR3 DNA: TGTGCCAGCAGCCGGTGGGGGGGTGAAAAACTGTTTTTT
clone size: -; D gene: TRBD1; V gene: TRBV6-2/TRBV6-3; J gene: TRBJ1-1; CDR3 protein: CASSYTQGTEAFF; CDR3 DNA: TGTGCCAGCAGTTACACACAGGGGACTGAAGCTTTCTTT
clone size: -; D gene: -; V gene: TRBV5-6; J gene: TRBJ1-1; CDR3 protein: CASSLVLNPEAFF; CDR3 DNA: TGTGCCAGCAGCTTGGTTCTTAATCCTGAAGCTTTCTTT
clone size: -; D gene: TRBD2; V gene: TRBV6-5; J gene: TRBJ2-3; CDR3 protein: CASRKGTSGTDTQYF; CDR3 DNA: TGTGCCAGCAGGAAGGGGACTAGCGGCACAGATACGCAGTATTTT
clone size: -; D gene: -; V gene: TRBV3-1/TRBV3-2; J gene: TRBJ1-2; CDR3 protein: CASTPMRGYGYTF; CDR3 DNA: TGTGCCAGCACACCAATGAGAGGCTATGGCTACACCTTC
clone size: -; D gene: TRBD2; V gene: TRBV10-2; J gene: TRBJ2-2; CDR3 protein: CASSEVSGGINTGELFF; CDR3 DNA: TGCGCCAGCAGTGAAGTAAGCGGGGGGATAAACACCGGGGAGCTGTTTTTT
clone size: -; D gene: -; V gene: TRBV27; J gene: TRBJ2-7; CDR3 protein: CASGTQGGYEQYF; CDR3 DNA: TGTGCCAGCGGAACCCAGGGGGGTTACGAGCAGTACTTC
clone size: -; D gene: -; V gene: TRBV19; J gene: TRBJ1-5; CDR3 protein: CASSMGRGFNQPQHF; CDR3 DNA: TGTGCCAGTAGTATGGGGAGGGGCTTCAATCAGCCCCAGCATTTT
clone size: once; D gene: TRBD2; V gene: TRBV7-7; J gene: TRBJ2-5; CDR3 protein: CASSLGLTSGGETQYF; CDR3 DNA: TGTGCTAGCAGCTTAGGATTGACTAGCGGAGGAGAGACCCAGTACTTC
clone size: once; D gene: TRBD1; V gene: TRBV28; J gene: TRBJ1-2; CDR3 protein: CASSPGQGNGYTF; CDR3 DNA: TGTGCCAGCAGTCCCGGACAGGGGAATGGCTACACCTTC
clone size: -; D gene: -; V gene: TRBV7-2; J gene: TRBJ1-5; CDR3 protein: CASSFGFGEKQPQHF; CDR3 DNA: TGTGCCAGCAGCTTTGGTTTCGGGGAGAAGCAGCCCCAGCATTTT
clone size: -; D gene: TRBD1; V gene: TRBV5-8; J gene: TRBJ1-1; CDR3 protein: CASSLGQGEKNTEAFF; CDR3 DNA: TGTGCCAGCAGCTTGGGACAGGGGGAGAAAAACACTGAAGCTTTCTTT
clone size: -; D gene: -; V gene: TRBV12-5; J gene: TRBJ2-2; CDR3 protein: CASAYTGELFF; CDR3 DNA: TGTGCTAGTGCCTACACCGGGGAGCTGTTTTTT
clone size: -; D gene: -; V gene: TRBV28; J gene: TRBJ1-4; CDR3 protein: CASSFEGNEKLFF; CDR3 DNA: TGTGCCAGCAGTTTTGAGGGAAACGAAAAACTGTTTTTT
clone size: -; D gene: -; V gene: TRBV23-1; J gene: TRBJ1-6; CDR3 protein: CARHWGDNSPLHF; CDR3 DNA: TGCGCCAGACATTGGGGGGATAATTCACCCCTCCACTTT
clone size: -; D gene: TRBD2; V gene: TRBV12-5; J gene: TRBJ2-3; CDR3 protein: CASALGLIGGEDTQYF; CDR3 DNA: TGTGCTAGTGCCTTGGGGCTGATCGGGGGGGAAGATACGCAGTATTTT
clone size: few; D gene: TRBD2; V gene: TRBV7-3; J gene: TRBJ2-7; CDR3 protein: CASSRGDGDYEQYF; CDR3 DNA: TGTGCCAGCAGCCGGGGGGACGGCGACTACGAGCAGTACTTC
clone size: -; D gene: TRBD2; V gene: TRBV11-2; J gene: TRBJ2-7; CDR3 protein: CASSLEGLAGPGEQYF; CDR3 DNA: TGTGCCAGCAGCTTAGAGGGACTAGCGGGGCCCGGGGAGCAGTACTTC
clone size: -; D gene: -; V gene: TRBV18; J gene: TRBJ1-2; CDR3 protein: CASSLKNEVVGYTF; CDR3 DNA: TGTGCCAGCTCCCTAAAAAATGAGGTTGTAGGCTACACCTTC
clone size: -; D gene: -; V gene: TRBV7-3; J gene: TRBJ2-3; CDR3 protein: CASSLTVRPGGTDTQYF; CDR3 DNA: TGTGCCAGCAGCCTTACGGTAAGGCCAGGGGGCACAGATACGCAGTATTTT
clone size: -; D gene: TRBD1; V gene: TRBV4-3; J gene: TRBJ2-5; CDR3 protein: CASSQGQDQETQYF; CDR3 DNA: TGCGCCAGCAGCCAGGGACAGGACCAAGAGACCCAGTACTTC
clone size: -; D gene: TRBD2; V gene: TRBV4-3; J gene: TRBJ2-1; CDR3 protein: CASSQDRLAGGLEQFF; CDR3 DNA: TGCGCCAGCAGCCAAGATCGGCTAGCGGGGGGTCTTGAGCAGTTCTTC
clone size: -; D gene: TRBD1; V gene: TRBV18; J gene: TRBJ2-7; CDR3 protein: CASSPYGTGSAYEQYF; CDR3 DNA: TGTGCCAGCTCACCATACGGGACAGGATCAGCCTACGAGCAGTACTTC
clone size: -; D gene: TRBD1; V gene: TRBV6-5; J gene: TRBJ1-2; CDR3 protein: CASTMGTGLGGYTF; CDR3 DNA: TGTGCCAGCACCATGGGGACAGGGCTGGGTGGCTACACCTTC
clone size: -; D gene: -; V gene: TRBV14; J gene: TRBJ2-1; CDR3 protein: CASREVGSRGEQFF; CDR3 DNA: TGTGCCAGCAGGGAGGTGGGGTCCCGCGGTGAGCAGTTCTTC
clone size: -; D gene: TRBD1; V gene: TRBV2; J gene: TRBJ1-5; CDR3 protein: CASSFKPGTGGEHQPQHF; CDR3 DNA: TGTGCCAGCAGTTTCAAACCCGGGACAGGGGGTGAGCATCAGCCCCAGCATTTT
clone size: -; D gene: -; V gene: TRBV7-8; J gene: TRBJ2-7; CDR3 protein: CASSSTADVTVMWEQYF; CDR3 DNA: TGTGCCAGCAGCTCTACCGCCGATGTGACAGTAATGTGGGAGCAGTACTTC
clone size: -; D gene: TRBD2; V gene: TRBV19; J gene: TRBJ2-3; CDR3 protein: CASSIVGMAGDTDTQYF; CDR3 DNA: TGTGCCAGTAGTATCGTGGGGATGGCGGGGGACACAGATACGCAGTATTTT
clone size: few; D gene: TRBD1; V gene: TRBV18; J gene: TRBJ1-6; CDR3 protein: CASSPPRTGVSPLHF; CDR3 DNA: TGTGCCAGCTCACCACCGAGGACAGGGGTTTCACCCCTCCACTTT
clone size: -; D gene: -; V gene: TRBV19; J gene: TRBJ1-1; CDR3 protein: CASSIGLMGGWNTEAFF; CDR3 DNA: TGTGCCAGTAGTATAGGGCTAATGGGAGGGTGGAACACTGAAGCTTTCTTT
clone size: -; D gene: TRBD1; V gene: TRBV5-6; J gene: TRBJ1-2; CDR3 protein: CASSVGQVGYTF; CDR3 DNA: TGTGCCAGCAGCGTAGGACAGGTTGGCTACACCTTC
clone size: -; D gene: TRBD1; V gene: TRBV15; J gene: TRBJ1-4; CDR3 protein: CATSLTRTGEKKLFF; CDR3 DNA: TGTGCCACCAGTCTAACTCGGACAGGGGAGAAAAAACTGTTTTTT
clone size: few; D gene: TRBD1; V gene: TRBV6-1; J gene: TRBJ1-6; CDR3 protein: CASSEGTGGSPLHF; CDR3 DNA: TGTGCCAGCAGTGAAGGGACAGGAGGATCACCCCTCCACTTT
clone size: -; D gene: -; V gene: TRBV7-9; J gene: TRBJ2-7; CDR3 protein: CASSLMEGAYEQYF; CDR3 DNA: TGTGCCAGCAGCTTAATGGAGGGAGCCTACGAGCAGTACTTC
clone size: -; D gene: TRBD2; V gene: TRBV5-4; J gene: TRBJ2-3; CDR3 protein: CASSPGGGTDTQYF; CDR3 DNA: TGTGCCAGCAGCCCGGGGGGGGGCACAGATACGCAGTATTTT
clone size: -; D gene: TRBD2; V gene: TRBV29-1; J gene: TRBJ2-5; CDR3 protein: CSVGGTGQETQYF; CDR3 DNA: TGCAGCGTGGGGGGGACGGGCCAAGAGACCCAGTACTTC
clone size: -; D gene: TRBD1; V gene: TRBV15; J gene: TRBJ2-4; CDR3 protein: CATSRQGMSIKNIQYF; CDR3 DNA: TGTGCCACCAGCCGACAGGGGATGTCTATCAAAAACATTCAGTACTTC
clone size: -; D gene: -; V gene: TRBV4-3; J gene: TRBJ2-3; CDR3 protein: CASSQDDRRTDTQYF; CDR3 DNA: TGCGCCAGCAGCCAAGACGACAGACGCACAGATACGCAGTATTTT
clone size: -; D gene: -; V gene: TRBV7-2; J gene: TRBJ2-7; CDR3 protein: CASSLVTYEQYF; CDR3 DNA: TGTGCCAGCAGCTTAGTTACCTACGAGCAGTACTTC
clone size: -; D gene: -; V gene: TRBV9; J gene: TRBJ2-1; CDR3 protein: CASSPWDVGRGNEQFF; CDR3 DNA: TGTGCCAGCAGCCCCTGGGATGTGGGGCGGGGAAATGAGCAGTTCTTC
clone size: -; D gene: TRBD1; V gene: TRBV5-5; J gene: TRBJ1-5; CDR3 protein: CASNLVGQGDQPQHF; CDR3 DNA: TGTGCCAGCAACCTTGTTGGACAGGGAGATCAGCCCCAGCATTTT
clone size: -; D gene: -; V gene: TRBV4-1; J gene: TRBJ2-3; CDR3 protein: CASSQDNGETDTQYF; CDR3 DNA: TGCGCCAGCAGCCAAGATAACGGAGAAACAGATACGCAGTATTTT
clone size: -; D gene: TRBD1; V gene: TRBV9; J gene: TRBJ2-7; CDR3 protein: CASSVAPSDRGGEQYF; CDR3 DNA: TGTGCCAGCAGCGTAGCCCCCTCGGACAGGGGTGGTGAGCAGTACTTC
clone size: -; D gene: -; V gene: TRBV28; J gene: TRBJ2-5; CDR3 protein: CASTLRGFGETQYF; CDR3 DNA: TGTGCCAGCACCTTAAGAGGTTTCGGGGAGACCCAGTACTTC
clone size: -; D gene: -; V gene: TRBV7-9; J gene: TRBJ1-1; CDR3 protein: CASSLGPGANTEAFF; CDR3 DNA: TGTGCCAGCAGCTTAGGGCCGGGAGCGAACACTGAAGCTTTCTTT
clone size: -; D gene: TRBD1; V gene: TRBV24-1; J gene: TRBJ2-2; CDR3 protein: CATSDRGPSGELFF; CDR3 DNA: TGTGCCACCAGTGACAGGGGGCCATCCGGGGAGCTGTTTTTT
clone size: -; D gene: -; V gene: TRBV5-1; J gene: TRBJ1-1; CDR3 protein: CASSLASGVSTEAFF; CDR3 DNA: TGCGCCAGCAGCTTGGCCTCAGGGGTTTCGACTGAAGCTTTCTTT
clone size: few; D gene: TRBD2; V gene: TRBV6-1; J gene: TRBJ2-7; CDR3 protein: CASSEIGGYEQYF; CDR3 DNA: TGTGCCAGCAGTGAAATCGGGGGGTACGAGCAGTACTTC
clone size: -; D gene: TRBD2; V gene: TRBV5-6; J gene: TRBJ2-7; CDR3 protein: CASSLQSDGGSYEQYF; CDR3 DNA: TGTGCCAGCAGCTTACAATCGGACGGGGGGTCCTACGAGCAGTACTTC
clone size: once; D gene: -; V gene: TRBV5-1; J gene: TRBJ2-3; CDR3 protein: CASSSTATDTQYF; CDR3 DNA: TGCGCCAGCAGCTCCACTGCCACAGATACGCAGTATTTT
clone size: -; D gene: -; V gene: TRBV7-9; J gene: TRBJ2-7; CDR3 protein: CASSEEYQNYEQYF; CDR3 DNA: TGTGCCAGCAGTGAGGAGTATCAGAACTACGAGCAGTACTTC
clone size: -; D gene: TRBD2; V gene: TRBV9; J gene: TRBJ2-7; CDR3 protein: CASSVGGGGDDEQYF; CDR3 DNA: TGTGCCAGCAGCGTAGGGGGCGGGGGGGACGACGAGCAGTACTTC
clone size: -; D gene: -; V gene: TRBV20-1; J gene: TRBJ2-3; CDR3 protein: CSAAEDTQYF; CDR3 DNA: TGCAGTGCTGCTGAGGATACGCAGTATTTT
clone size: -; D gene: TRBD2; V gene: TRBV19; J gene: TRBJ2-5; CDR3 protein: CASSVFSGGGRETQYF; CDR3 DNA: TGTGCCAGTAGTGTTTTTAGCGGGGGGGGCCGAGAGACCCAGTACTTC